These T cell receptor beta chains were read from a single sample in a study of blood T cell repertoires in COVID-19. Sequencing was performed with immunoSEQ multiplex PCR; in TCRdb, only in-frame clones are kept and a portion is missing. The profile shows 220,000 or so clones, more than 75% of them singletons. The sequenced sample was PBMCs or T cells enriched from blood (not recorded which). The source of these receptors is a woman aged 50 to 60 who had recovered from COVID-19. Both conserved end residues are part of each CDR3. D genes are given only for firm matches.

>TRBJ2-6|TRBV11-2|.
TGTGCCAGCAGCACCCCTGGTAGTGGTCGGTACTCTGGGGCCAACGTCCTGACTTTC
CASSTPGSGRYSGANVLTF
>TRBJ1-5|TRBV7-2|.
TGTGCCAGCAGCCGCGATACCTATCAGCCCCAGCATTTT
CASSRDTYQPQHF
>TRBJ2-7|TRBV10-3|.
TGTGCCATCAGTGTTGTCAACGAGCAGTACTTC
CAISVVNEQYF
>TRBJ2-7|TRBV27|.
TGTGCCACCACGGCGGGGAGCTCCTACGAGCAGTACTTC
CATTAGSSYEQYF
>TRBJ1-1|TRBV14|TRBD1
TGTGCCAGCAGCCTTTCCCCCGGACAGGGGAGCACTGAAGCTTTCTTT
CASSLSPGQGSTEAFF
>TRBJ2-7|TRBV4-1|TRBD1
TGCGCCAGCAGCCGGACAGGAACCTACGAGCAGTACTTC
CASSRTGTYEQYF
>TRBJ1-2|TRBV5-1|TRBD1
TGCGCCAGCAGCATGGGACAGGTCTTGGGAGGCTACACCTTC
CASSMGQVLGGYTF
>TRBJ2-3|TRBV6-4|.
TGTGCCAGCAGTGAAAACGGAGCGCGCACAGATACGCAGTATTTT
CASSENGARTDTQYF
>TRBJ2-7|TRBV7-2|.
TGTGCCAGCAGCACCCGACAGAACTCCTACGAGCAGTACTTC
CASSTRQNSYEQYF
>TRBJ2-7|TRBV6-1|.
TGTGCCAGCAGTCAAGCCCTCGCTTCCAGCTCCTACGAGCAGTACTTC
CASSQALASSSYEQYF